This TCR beta chain was recovered during a study of blood T cell repertoires in COVID-19. In the study overall: Acute-phase and convalescent COVID-19 samples originated in the United States, Italy and Spain. Sources were T cells, B-cell-depleted T cells, or PBMCs; the material itself was cDNA or gDNA.

Self-reported history from a screening survey and questionnaire set each donor's cohort. CDR1 MDHEN and CDR2 SYDVKM come from the germline V gene. The length of the CDR3 is 15 residues. With V trimmed by 6 bases and J by 1 base, 6 bases remained unmatched. Only in-frame clones appear in the TCRdb table, and some are missing; sequencing was by immunoSEQ multiplex PCR. The sample lists approximately 150,000 clones; around 87% were seen once. Sequencing was done on a sample of PBMCs or T cells enriched from blood (not recorded which). The V call is TRBV28, the J call TRBJ1-1; TRBD1 matches 9 bases. The receptor comes from a man aged 55 to 70 who had recovered from COVID-19. The CDR3 bases are TGTGCCAGCAGAACAGGGGGCGTTAAGAACACTGAAGCTTTCTTT. This codes for CASRTGGVKNTEAFF.